These T cell receptor beta chains were read from a single sample in a study of cytomegalovirus exposure and HLA in healthy donors. Generated by immunoSEQ multiplex PCR, the TCRdb table keeps only in-frame clones and is missing some. The data show roughly 92,000 clones, about four fifths seen once. Sequenced sample: PBMCs. The receptor set was obtained from a man aged 45 to 65 in good health and CMV-seropositive. Both conserved end residues are part of each CDR3. D genes are given only for firm matches. Size tells how often a clone was seen (once, few, many) or the class of an expanded clone, and some rows leave it out.

D	size	V	J	DNA	CDR3
TRBD2	many	TRBV7-2	TRBJ2-1	TGTGCCAGCAGCTTAACTAGCGGCCTATTCAATGAGCAGTTCTTC	CASSLTSGLFNEQFF
TRBD1	-	TRBV7-2	TRBJ2-7	TGTGCCAGCAGCTCTGGGACCGGGACAGGGATCTACGAGCAGTACTTC	CASSSGTGTGIYEQYF
TRBD2	-	TRBV7-9	TRBJ2-1	TGTGCCAGCAGCTTCTTTCGACTAGCGGGAGAGATTGAGCAGTTCTTC	CASSFFRLAGEIEQFF
-	-	TRBV4-1	TRBJ1-1	TGCGCCAGCAAGGATTATCGCGCTGGGGGCGGTGAAGCTTTCTTT	CASKDYRAGGGEAFF
-	-	TRBV12-1	TRBJ2-1	TGTGCCAGCAGCTCAATCCGATCGGGGGGAGATGTGGATGAGCAGTTCTTC	CASSSIRSGGDVDEQFF
-	-	TRBV18	TRBJ1-1	TGTGCCAGCTCCTCTGGGGGGGCCACTGAAGCTTTCTTT	CASSSGGATEAFF
-	-	TRBV7-2	TRBJ1-5	TGTGCCAGCAGCTTACACTCTAGCAATCAGCCCCAGCATTTT	CASSLHSSNQPQHF
-	-	TRBV7-9	TRBJ2-2	TGTGCCAGCAGCTCCCATTCAGGGCGAGACACCGGGGAGCTGTTTTTT	CASSSHSGRDTGELFF
-	few	TRBV7-9	TRBJ2-1	TGTGCCAGCAGCTTCCAGGAAGCTGTTGAGCAGTTCTTC	CASSFQEAVEQFF
TRBD1	-	TRBV19	TRBJ2-7	TGTGCCAGTCGAAAGGGGACAGGGGGCGACGAGCAGTACTTC	CASRKGTGGDEQYF
-	-	TRBV2	TRBJ2-7	TGTGCCAGCACGGACTGGGCACAGCAGTACTTC	CASTDWAQQYF
-	-	TRBV19	TRBJ1-1	TGTGCCAGTAGTCCCGCGACACACCGTGAAGCTTTCTTT	CASSPATHREAFF
TRBD2	-	TRBV4-2	TRBJ2-7	TGTGCCAGCAGCCAAGATTGGGGGGGGGAGCAGTACTTC	CASSQDWGGEQYF
TRBD1	few	TRBV18	TRBJ2-7	TGTGCCAGCTCACGACAGGGAGTAGACGAGCAGTACTTC	CASSRQGVDEQYF
TRBD2	-	TRBV6-5	TRBJ2-5	TGTGCCAGCACGGAGCGGGAGGGTGGCCAAGAGACCCAGTACTTC	CASTEREGGQETQYF
-	-	TRBV9	TRBJ2-2	TGTGCCAGCAGCGTAGTGCATCGGGTTAGCCCCGGGGAGCTGTTTTTT	CASSVVHRVSPGELFF
-	-	TRBV9	TRBJ2-3	TGTGCCAGCAGCGTCAGGGGAGGGGCAGATACGCAGTATTTT	CASSVRGGADTQYF
-	-	TRBV27	TRBJ2-3	TGTGCCAGCCGACTACGACCTTTCCTCCAAGATACGCAGTATTTT	CASRLRPFLQDTQYF
-	-	TRBV2	TRBJ2-7	TGTGCCAGCAGTCGTCAGGGTCGGTTGGGCGAGCAGTACTTC	CASSRQGRLGEQYF
TRBD2	-	TRBV25-1	TRBJ2-5	TGTGCCAGCAGTCGCCTCCGAGGACTAGCGGGTGAAGAGACCCAGTACTTC	CASSRLRGLAGEETQYF
-	-	TRBV5-4	TRBJ2-7	TGTGCCAGCAGCTTGGTGGGGGCGAGGTACGAGCAGTACTTC	CASSLVGARYEQYF
TRBD1	-	TRBV7-6	TRBJ2-1	TGTGCCAGCAGCTCGGGACAGGGGAAGAATGAGCAGTTCTTC	CASSSGQGKNEQFF
-	-	TRBV6-5	TRBJ1-1	TGTGCCAGCAGTTCAGCGGGGGCGGCCGACACTGAAGCTTTCTTT	CASSSAGAADTEAFF
TRBD1	-	TRBV5-1	TRBJ1-2	TGCGCCAGCAGCTTGGCCGCGGGGACAGGGGTTGGTGGCTACACCTTC	CASSLAAGTGVGGYTF
TRBD1	-	TRBV5-1	TRBJ1-4	TGCGCCAGCAGCTTAGGGACAGCGAATGAAAAACTGTTTTTT	CASSLGTANEKLFF
TRBD2	-	TRBV5-1	TRBJ2-1	TGCGCCAGCAGCGGGACCGGGACTAGTATCTACAATGAGCAGTTCTTC	CASSGTGTSIYNEQFF
TRBD2	-	TRBV18	TRBJ2-7	TGTGCCAGCTCCCATTCGGGAGGGGAAAGCTCCTACGAGCAGTACTTC	CASSHSGGESSYEQYF
TRBD1	once	TRBV19	TRBJ2-7	TGTGCCAGTAGATTCACCGGGACAGGGGGCTACGAGCAGTACTTC	CASRFTGTGGYEQYF
TRBD2	-	TRBV11-1	TRBJ2-1	TGTGCCAGCGAGACAGCGGGAGGGCTAAGGTACAATGAGCAGTTCTTC	CASETAGGLRYNEQFF
-	few	TRBV6-1	TRBJ1-5	TGTGCCAGCAGAAGGGAGCAGCCCCAGCATTTT	CASRREQPQHF
-	-	TRBV7-9	TRBJ2-3	TGTTCCAGCAGCAAACAAATGGGCGGGCTTAGGGATACGCAGTATTTT	CSSSKQMGGLRDTQYF
-	-	TRBV18	TRBJ2-5	TGTGCCAGCTCCCAAAACCAAGAGACCCAGTACTTC	CASSQNQETQYF
TRBD2	-	TRBV6-5	TRBJ2-7	TGTGCCAGCAGTTACTCTGTTAGCGGGAAGTACGAGCAGTACTTC	CASSYSVSGKYEQYF